The sequence of this T cell receptor beta chain was determined in a study of tumor and adjacent non-tumor tissue in lung cancer. The study, taken as a whole, reports: Shorter survival was associated with higher TCR diversity in tumors. Top 100 clones took a larger repertoire share in normal lung.

As to this clonotype: The antigen is undetermined. The CDR3 ends on some other residue instead of the conserved phenylalanine or tryptophan, so this is likely a read error.

RNA was extracted from bulk tissue without any cell sorting. This non-tumor lung sample came from over 3 cm beyond the tumor edge. Three rounds of nested PCR, following a modified ARM-PCR protocol, produced the TCRbeta library. MiXCR, applied by TCRdb to the multiplex PCR reads, yields one record per CDR3 protein. Of about 86,000 distinct CDR3 sequences listed, 76% are singletons. The TCR was taken from a woman aged 45 to 65 with non-small cell lung cancer. The sequenced sample consisted of distant non-tumor lung tissue.

DNA of the CDR3: TGTGCCAGCAGCTCCTCGGCGGGAGGGGCGGTCAATGAGCAGTTCCTC. Its translation is CASSSSAGGAVNEQFL. The chain links TRBV11-2 to TRBJ2-1; 9 positions agree with TRBD2. The germline V gene has CDR1 SGHAT and CDR2 FQNNGV. Unmatched junction bases numbered 10, after V lost 4 bases and J lost 6 bases. This CDR3 has 16 residues.